Reported below is one TCR beta chain. The data are from a study of shared T cell receptors in the human thymus. Sequencing used immunoSEQ multiplex PCR; TCRdb keeps in-frame clones, though not all of them. In the table there are more than 300,000 clones, 95% of which are singletons. This CDR3 contains 17 residues. From germline, CDR1 is MNHEY and CDR2 SMNVEV (reference sequence). V was shortened by 5 bases and J by 3 bases, with 21 bases between the two germline ends. This sequence was found in a human donor. V is TRBV27 and J is TRBJ2-3; the D gene is possibly TRBD2 (6 bases). The sequenced sample was thymocytes. CDR3 nucleotides: TGTGCCAGCAGTGCCCCCGGGCGGGAAAGGGGAACAGATACGCAGTATTTT. Protein: CASSAPGRERGTDTQYF.